This T cell receptor beta chain emerged from a study of blood T cell repertoires in COVID-19. This CDR3 is built from 15 residues. V was cut by 4 bases and J by 2 bases, with 15 bases left in between. Per germline, CDR1 MGHRA and CDR2 YSYEKL. Here immunoSEQ multiplex PCR was the method, and the copy in TCRdb shows in-frame clones only, minus some. This sample has about 210,000 clones, with 70% to 90% found just once. Ages ranged from about 18 to 89 years, with residence in about two dozen US areas. Clinical history reported by participants formed the basis on which cohorts were assigned. What the recovered Cohort 3 donors had was two negative PCRs, clearance, or symptom resolution.

The gene calls are TRBV4-1 and TRBJ2-7; D is perhaps TRBD2 (6 bases). The specimen sequenced was PBMCs or T cells enriched from blood (not recorded which). The clonotype was recovered from a man aged 25-40 years who had recovered from COVID-19. The CDR3, as DNA: TGCGCCAGCAGCCGAGAAGGGACTGTTCCCTACGAGCAGTACTTC. Protein: CASSREGTVPYEQYF.